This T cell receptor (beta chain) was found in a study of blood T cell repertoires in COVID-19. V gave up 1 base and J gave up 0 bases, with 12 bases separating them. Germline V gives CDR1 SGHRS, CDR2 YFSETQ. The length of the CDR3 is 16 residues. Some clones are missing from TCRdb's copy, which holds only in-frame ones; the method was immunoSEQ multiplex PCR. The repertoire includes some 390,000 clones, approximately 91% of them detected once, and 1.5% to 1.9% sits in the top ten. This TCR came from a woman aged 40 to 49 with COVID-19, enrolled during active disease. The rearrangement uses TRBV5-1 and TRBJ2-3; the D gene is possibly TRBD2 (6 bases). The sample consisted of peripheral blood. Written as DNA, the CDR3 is TGCGCCAGCAGCTTGACCCCAGGGACTAGCACAGATACGCAGTATTTT. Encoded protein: CASSLTPGTSTDTQYF.